The 2 T cell receptor beta chains in this list originate from one sample, sequenced in a study of cytomegalovirus exposure and HLA in healthy donors. 13 Jbeta primers and 60 Vbeta primers were used for the PCR. TCRdb's copy holds only in-frame clones and misses some; the assay was immunoSEQ multiplex PCR. The table lists fewer than 150,000 clones, 70% of them singletons. The sequenced material came from PBMCs. All receptors come from a woman in her twenties or thirties in good health and CMV-seronegative.

The rearrangement links TRBV18 to TRBJ2-7, with D perhaps matching TRBD2 (6 bases). The CDR3 runs to 15 residues. Germline CDR1 KGHSH, CDR2 LQKENI. V gave up 5 bases and J gave up 1 base, with 15 bases separating them. CDR3 in amino acids: CASSDPGGVSYEQYF. The CDR3 DNA sequence: TGTGCCAGCTCAGACCCCGGGGGAGTATCCTACGAGCAGTACTTC.

The CDR3 here is CSVRDGGEETQYF. DNA for the CDR3: TGCAGCGTCCGGGACGGGGGTGAAGAGACCCAGTACTTC. The chain uses TRBV29-1 and TRBJ2-5, with a possible D match to TRBD2 (6 bases). V lost 6 bases and J 3 bases, leaving 14 bases between the germline ends. The CDR3 length is 13 residues. Germline assignment: CDR1 SQVTM and CDR2 ANQGSEA.